A selection of T cell receptor beta chains follows, all from one sample in a study of cytomegalovirus exposure and HLA in healthy donors. Profiling relied on immunoSEQ multiplex PCR, and the TCRdb table lists in-frame clones only, not all of them. The table includes some 130,000 clones, roughly 81% detected once. The sample consisted of PBMCs. These receptor sequences come from a woman between 25 and 40 years old in good health and CMV-seronegative. CDR3s include the opening cysteine and the closing phenylalanine or tryptophan.

j_call	cdr3_length	v_call	cdr3_aa
TRBJ2-6	13	TRBV28	CASRLAGANVLTF
TRBJ1-2	15	TRBV9	CASSVEPGSNYGYTF
TRBJ1-1	14	TRBV6-5	CASSGTSMNTEAFF
TRBJ1-5	15	TRBV19	CASSIGRQYNQPQHF
TRBJ1-5	15	TRBV5-6	CASGYQGGSNQPQHF
TRBJ2-2	15	TRBV5-1	CASSFGTAPWGELFF
TRBJ1-5	16	TRBV28	CASSFLQGPLSQPQHF
TRBJ1-6	15	TRBV2	CASHTTGGLNSPLHF
TRBJ1-1	14	TRBV9	CASSEGGWSTEAFF
TRBJ1-2	15	TRBV19	CASKRGRGGDYGYTF
TRBJ1-5	11	TRBV4-2	CASSGRGPQHF
TRBJ2-7	16	TRBV7-8	CASSVGVAGATYEQYF
TRBJ1-6	13	TRBV7-2	CASSPTGGSPLHF
TRBJ1-2	14	TRBV28	CASIPSGNNYGYTF
TRBJ1-1	12	TRBV5-4	CASSLGATEAFF
TRBJ1-2	14	TRBV6-1	CASTVGTGPYGYTF
TRBJ1-3	15	TRBV18	CASRGTGGTGNTIYF
TRBJ1-5	17	TRBV7-8	CASRPGTDFYSNQPQHF
TRBJ1-4	14	TRBV4-2	CASSQGGEGEKLFF
TRBJ2-4	16	TRBV5-1	CASSLATTGFENIQYF